The present entry profiles one TCR beta chain with its context. Its antigen is currently unknown. V gave up 1 base and J gave up 4 bases, with 12 bases separating them. CDR3 length: 15 residues. From germline, CDR1 is SEHNR and CDR2 FQNEAQ (reference sequence). All donors were healthy HIV-negative adults lacking recent acute infections or vaccinations. The assay was immunoSEQ multiplex PCR, and TCRdb's table has in-frame clones only and misses some. The sample records millions of clones, 85% to 95% being singletons. The data belong to a study of shared clonotypes between healthy human individuals. Whole-study findings and limits: Limitation of the genetic and exposure-history diversity represented came from the few donors.

The specimen sequenced was naive CD4+ T cells from PBMCs. Subset given: CD45RA+ positively selected. The chain joins TRBV7-9 to TRBJ2-3; D gene ambiguous. The TCR was taken from a man aged 18 to 29 in good health. Some clones in this sample may be carry-over from other donors' samples. The CDR3 is CASSLVSVDADTQYF. The CDR3 DNA reads as TGTGCCAGCAGCTTAGTATCAGTTGACGCAGATACGCAGTATTTT.